The 10 T cell receptor beta chains below were found in one sample sequenced in a study of neurological immune-mediated disorders. In TCRdb, the 5' RACE reads were re-called with MiXCR into one record per CDR3 protein. The table has approximately 41,000 distinct CDR3 sequences, roughly 15% seen once. The sequencing sample was made of CD4+ T cells from blood. The receptor set was obtained from a woman aged 60 to 75 with HTLV-1-associated myelopathy (HAM/TSP).

This clonotype was detected ten times or more. The CDR3 here is CASSLAQGGGTHEQFF. In nucleotides, the CDR3 is TGTGCCAGCAGCTTAGCGCAGGGCGGGGGGACCCATGAGCAGTTCTTC. The V call is TRBV7-9, the J call TRBJ2-1, with TRBD2 identical over 8 bases. The V and J ends lost 0 bases and 8 bases, in that order; junction bases with no gene match: 9. CDR1 and CDR2 (germline): SEHNR, FQNEAQ (reference sequence). CDR3 length: 16 residues.

This clonotype was detected ten times or more. The chain joins TRBV5-1 to TRBJ2-3; D not resolved. V lost 0 bases and J 0 bases, leaving 11 bases between the germline ends. The CDR3 totals 16 residues. Germline assignment: CDR1 SGHRS and CDR2 YFSETQ. The CDR3 sequence is CASSLGLLASTDTQYF. CDR3 nucleotide sequence: TGCGCCAGCAGCTTGGGGTTGCTGGCTAGCACAGATACGCAGTATTTT.

The table lists this clonotype with many counts. This rearrangement joins TRBV6-5 to TRBJ1-3; D unclear. Germline loops: CDR1 MNHEY, CDR2 SVGAGI. V lost 2 bases, J lost 4 bases, and 9 bases lay in between. This CDR3 region has 14 residues. The CDR3 loop reads CASSYISGGNTIYF. CDR3 sequence (DNA): TGTGCCAGCAGTTACATTTCGGGAGGAAACACCATATATTTT.

This clonotype was recorded many times. The rearrangement uses TRBV6-5 and TRBJ2-7; 7 positions agree with TRBD2. The CDR3 extends over 15 amino acids. V gave up 6 bases and J gave up 1 base; unmatched junction bases: 9. Germline loops: CDR1 MNHEY, CDR2 SVGAGI. The CDR3 sequence is CASRDSGRGSYEQYF. The CDR3 DNA follows: TGTGCCAGCAGAGATAGCGGGCGAGGGTCCTACGAGCAGTACTTC.

This clonotype was seen ten or more times. The chain carries TRBV9 and TRBJ1-6, with D perhaps matching TRBD1 (5 bases). The V gene's germline CDR1 is SGDLS and CDR2 YYNGEE. The CDR3 spans 14 residues. Deletions cut 3 bases from V and 10 bases from J, with 14 bases between. CDR3 coding DNA: TGTGCCAGCAGCGGGCACCAGGGTAACTCACCCCTCCACTTT. It encodes CASSGHQGNSPLHF.

The V gene is TRBV11-1, the J gene TRBJ2-5, with TRBD1 matching over 9 bases. The trim removed 3 bases at V and 5 bases at J, leaving 4 bases unmatched. The CDR3 has 14 residues. Germline loops: CDR1 SGHAT, CDR2 FQDESV (reference sequence). The CDR3 protein is CASSFGTGRETQYF. The CDR3 DNA reads TGTGCCAGCAGCTTCGGGACAGGGCGGGAGACCCAGTACTTC.

This clonotype has ten or more counts. V is TRBV6-5 and J is TRBJ2-3; D is unresolved. Germline lookup yields CDR1 MNHEY and CDR2 SVGAGI. This CDR3 is built from 14 residues. V shed 5 bases and J shed 1 base, with 10 bases lying between them. CDR3 amino acids: CASSKSGGTDTQYF. The CDR3, as DNA: TGTGCCAGCAGTAAATCAGGCGGCACAGATACGCAGTATTTT.

This clonotype was seen ten or more times. This chain links TRBV13 with TRBJ2-3; no reliable D call. The CDR3 has 15 residues. CDR1 is PRHDT and CDR2 is FYEKMQ in the germline V gene (reference sequence). Trimming left V 1 base short and J 4 bases short, with 12 bases between. The CDR3 DNA sequence: TGTGCCAGCAGCTTAGAATCCAACCCCGCAGATACGCAGTATTTT. It specifies CASSLESNPADTQYF.

This clonotype was picked up many times. The gene calls are TRBV12-3 or TRBV12-4 and TRBJ1-2, with D tentatively TRBD1 (5 bases). The CDR3 is made up of 16 amino acids. V lost 6 bases and J 5 bases, leaving 22 bases between the germline ends. The CDR3 spells CASSLGSGRPPYGYTF. The CDR3 nucleotides are TGTGCCAGCAGCCTTGGCTCAGGGCGCCCGCCTTATGGCTACACCTTC.

This clonotype was seen a single time. This sequence joins TRBV7-7 and TRBJ2-1, with 11 positions matching TRBD2. The V segment lost 5 bases and the J segment 8 bases; nucleotides outside the gene matches: 8. Germline assignment: CDR1 SSHAT and CDR2 FNYEAQ (reference sequence). CDR3 length equals 15 residues. This CDR3 reads CASSRLAGKRYEQFF. The CDR3 DNA sequence: TGTGCCAGCAGCCGACTAGCGGGGAAACGTTATGAGCAGTTCTTC.